This record concerns one TCR beta chain sequence. The data are from a study of blood T cell repertoires in COVID-19. Source study methods: Researchers report that nucleated cell counts were estimated from reference gene primer amplification. This table comes from immunoSEQ multiplex PCR, and its TCRdb copy is limited to in-frame clones, with some not included. D and trimming come from the DNA, and the V and J calls and clone size come from that table. Of 55,000 to 65,000 clones listed, around 90% were seen once; the top ten hold about 9.3%. The CDR3 has 15 residues. Germline V gene data show CDR1 as SGHDT and CDR2 as YYEEEE. Germline trimming cut 4 bases from V and 2 bases from J; bases unmatched to any gene: 6.

The source is a woman of 80 years or more with active COVID-19. Sequences were obtained from peripheral blood. The chain uses TRBV5-6 and TRBJ2-7; TRBD1 agrees at 10 bases. The CDR3 reads CASSPGTGVAYEQYV. The CDR3 DNA follows: TGTGCCAGCAGCCCCGGGACAGGGGTTGCCTACGAGCAGTACGTC.